This T cell receptor (beta chain) stems from a study of T-cell reconstitution after alpha-beta-depleted transplantation in children. Study-wide results and limits: Among T cells one year after transplant, newly produced cells accounted for most counts and diversity. Expanded graft clones numbering several hundred reportedly gave rise to alpha-beta T cells about two months after transplant.

This clonotype has a count of ten or more. Its antigen is still unknown. For TCRbeta, the library was prepared with unique molecular identifiers. Via MiXCR, TCRdb re-called the PCR reads, giving one row per CDR3 protein. Here the sample spans tens of thousands of distinct CDR3 sequences, 4.9% being singletons. V lost 1 base and J 5 bases, leaving 14 bases between the germline ends. CDR3 length equals 15 residues. Germline V gene data show CDR1 as DFQATT and CDR2 as SNEGSKA (reference sequence). This receptor was identified in a boy in the first two years of life who had a stem cell transplant for acute myeloid leukemia, so the T cells may come from the graft donor. The genes are TRBV20-1 and TRBJ1-4, with D hard to call. This specimen was PBMCs, mostly from graft donor cells, taken 180 days after TCRalphabeta/CD19-depleted stem cell transplant. The CDR3 protein is CSARARTVRNEKLFF. CDR3 sequence (DNA): TGCAGTGCTAGAGCCCGGACGGTACGAAATGAAAAACTGTTTTTT.